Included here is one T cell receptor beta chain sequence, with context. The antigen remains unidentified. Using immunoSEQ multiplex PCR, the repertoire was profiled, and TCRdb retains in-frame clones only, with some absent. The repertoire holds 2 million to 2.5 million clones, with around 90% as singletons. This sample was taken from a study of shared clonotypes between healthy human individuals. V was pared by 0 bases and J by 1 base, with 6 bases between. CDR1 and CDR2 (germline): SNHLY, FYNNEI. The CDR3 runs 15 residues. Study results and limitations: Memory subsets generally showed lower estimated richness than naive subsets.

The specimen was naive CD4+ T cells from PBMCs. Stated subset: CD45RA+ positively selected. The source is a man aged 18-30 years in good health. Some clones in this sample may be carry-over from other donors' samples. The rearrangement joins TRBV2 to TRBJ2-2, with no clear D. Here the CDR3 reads CASSEARMNTGELFF. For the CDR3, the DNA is TGTGCCAGCAGTGAAGCGCGGATGAACACCGGGGAGCTGTTTTTT.